This is a list of T cell receptor beta chains from one sample in a study of cytotoxic CD8 clonotypes in ibrutinib-treated CLL. Sequencing was performed with immunoSEQ multiplex PCR; in TCRdb, only in-frame clones are kept and a portion is missing. The data contain 53,000 or so clones, 50% to 60% of them singletons. The specimen comprised PBMCs, sampled at disease progression, from a patient treated with ibrutinib. Receptors were obtained from a human donor with chronic lymphocytic leukemia. Both conserved end residues are part of each CDR3.

>TRBJ2-6|TRBV7-2
CASSLDALSGANVLTF
>TRBJ2-7|TRBV4-1
CASSQDGGLAYEQYF
>TRBJ2-7|TRBV27
CASSLLDRGIVYEQYF
>TRBJ1-2|TRBV4-1
CASSQDLKVYGYTF
>TRBJ2-7|TRBV27
CASSPTGGDEQYF
>TRBJ2-5|TRBV19
CASSIAQGGGETQYF
>TRBJ1-5|TRBV27
CASSSIGNQPQHF
>TRBJ1-2|TRBV18
CASSPPDNYGYTF
>TRBJ2-7|TRBV11-2
CASSLSTRGNEQYF
>TRBJ2-1|TRBV6-4
CASSKELNNEQFF
>TRBJ2-2|TRBV5-1
CASSSWTSGGPGNTGELFF
>TRBJ2-3|TRBV11-3
CASSRGGAQTDTQYF
>TRBJ2-7|TRBV25-1
CANSLISGRTEYEQYF
>TRBJ2-1|TRBV5-6
CASSWVDRDYNEQFF
>TRBJ2-7|TRBV7-9
CASSLGSGGFTYEQYF
>TRBJ2-5|TRBV12-1
CASSSPSRLEGGGQETQYF
>TRBJ1-4|TRBV6-5
CASRKAGSEKLFF
>TRBJ2-7|TRBV30
CAWKPGGGLGAYEQYF
>TRBJ2-3|TRBV7-3
CASSRDSPGDTQYF
>TRBJ2-7|TRBV28
CASSSPGTIHEQYF
>.|TRBV28
CASRVQGQRYEQYF
>TRBJ2-1|TRBV7-9
CASSLGGSGNMREFF
>TRBJ2-7|TRBV4-2
CASSQELAGYYEQYF
>TRBJ1-2|TRBV5-6
CASSLVPEYYGYTF
>TRBJ1-1|TRBV7-9
CASSLEADTEAFF
>TRBJ2-1|TRBV20-1
CSAPIYNEQFF
>TRBJ2-5|TRBV6-4
CASSDSMGGSLYQETQYF
>TRBJ2-7|TRBV27
CASSLSSRLVAYEQYF
>TRBJ2-1|TRBV7-7
CASSLSSGVSNEQFF
>TRBJ1-1|TRBV4-1
CASSQESGTTNTEAFF
>TRBJ1-1|TRBV27
CASSPRGSWTEAFF
>TRBJ2-6|TRBV7-7
CASSLGTISSGANVLTF
>TRBJ2-5|TRBV7-2
CASSLVAGTSGRETQYF
>TRBJ2-1|TRBV30
CAWRTGDNEQFF
>TRBJ2-6|TRBV7-8
CASSFRMIEPGANVLTF
>TRBJ2-1|TRBV4-2
CASSYAGTRGANEQFF
>TRBJ1-3|TRBV28
CASSQMGVRNTIYF
>TRBJ2-3|TRBV2
CASSGIGDTQYF
>TRBJ1-1|TRBV25-1
CASSALGRGLGNTEAFF
>TRBJ2-6|TRBV30
CAWSRWAPDSGANVLTF
>TRBJ2-2|TRBV19
CASSFAGAGTGELFF
>TRBJ1-1|TRBV9
CASSVVTEAFF
>TRBJ2-1|TRBV25-1
CASSEYSGAKNEQFF
>TRBJ1-2|TRBV6-1
CASSESFGRNYGYTF
>TRBJ2-7|TRBV6-9
CAVSSNSYEQYF
>TRBJ2-1|TRBV11-2
CASSLGTPAQFF
>TRBJ2-3|TRBV30
CAWSVMGWPVPQYF
>TRBJ2-7|TRBV7-2
CASSTTTGSAEQYF
>TRBJ1-5|TRBV18
CASSTPQGQQPQHF
>TRBJ2-3|TRBV23-1
CASSQSGRVGDTQYF
>TRBJ2-2|TRBV18
CASSTGELFF
>TRBJ2-2|TRBV5-1
CASSPSGAGELFF
>TRBJ2-5|TRBV10-3
CAISEGMSETQYF
>TRBJ2-1|TRBV6-5
CASSYSGLAEYNEQFF
>TRBJ1-3|TRBV7-2
CASSLASGVANTIYF